These T cell receptor beta chains were read from a single sample in a study of blood T cell repertoires in COVID-19. Using immunoSEQ multiplex PCR, the repertoire was profiled, and TCRdb retains in-frame clones only, with some absent. The profile shows 200,000 or so clones, roughly three quarters of them singletons. Material for sequencing was peripheral blood. The receptor set was obtained from a man aged 60-69 years with active or convalescent COVID-19. Both conserved end residues are trimmed from each CDR3.

V gene	CDR3 length	J gene	CDR3 protein
TRBV24-1	17	TRBJ1-5	ATSPPPQGSSVGNQPQH
TRBV12-2	14	TRBJ2-7	ASRPATGGLAHEQY
TRBV10-3	10	TRBJ1-6	AISRAGDGTP
TRBV11-2	11	TRBJ1-4	ASSWERQGGLF
TRBV5-6	12	TRBJ2-2	ASRPVLVAGELF
TRBV18	14	TRBJ2-6	ASSPPGLTGANVLT
TRBV7-3	13	TRBJ2-2	ASSPGTGLAGELF
TRBV5-1	13	TRBJ1-4	ASSLRQGALEKLF
TRBV24-1	13	TRBJ2-7	ATPLGQRRFHEQY
TRBV6-5	13	TRBJ1-6	ASHLMDRGQSPLH
TRBV7-6	13	TRBJ2-3	ASSPFGAGADTQY
TRBV5-1	12	TRBJ2-3	ASRERGSTDTQY
TRBV7-2	12	TRBJ1-5	ASSLGGRNQPQH
TRBV5-1	13	TRBJ2-7	ASSLVASSSYEQY
TRBV18	15	TRBJ2-6	ASHLGQGASGANVLT
TRBV24-1	12	TRBJ1-5	ATSNRNSNQPQH
TRBV28	13	TRBJ2-2	ASRILAANTGELF
TRBV12-5	13	TRBJ1-1	ASGLWGGMNTEAF
TRBV7-9	14	TRBJ1-5	ASSSATGGSNQPQH
TRBV12-3/TRBV12-4	9	TRBJ2-7	ASSPQGEQY
TRBV24-1	14	TRBJ2-3	ATSARLAGSTDTQY
TRBV2	10	TRBJ2-5	ASRSQVETQY
TRBV7-9	10	TRBJ1-1	ASSFLTGGAF
TRBV7-2	12	TRBJ1-2	ASRYGTGGNGYT
TRBV3-1/TRBV3-2	13	TRBJ1-4	ASSRRTGEGEKLF
TRBV12-3/TRBV12-4	11	TRBJ1-5	ASSLNGGEPQH
TRBV5-1	13	TRBJ2-2	ASSPDSYNTGELF
TRBV7-2	11	TRBJ2-5	ASSPGTEETQY
TRBV10-3	13	TRBJ2-5	AISSGAVTGETQY